A selection of T cell receptor beta chains follows, all from one sample in a study of blood T cell repertoires in COVID-19. Using immunoSEQ multiplex PCR, the repertoire was profiled, and TCRdb retains in-frame clones only, with some absent. The sample has fewer than 300,000 clones, around nine tenths seen once; the top ten hold 0.95% to 1.3%. Sequenced: PBMCs or T cells enriched from blood (not recorded which). The receptors were sampled from a woman in her 30s who had recovered from COVID-19. The CDR3 runs from the conserved cysteine through the conserved F or W. A D gene is named only where the DNA matches it firmly. Only some rows state a clone size, as once, few, many or a class for expanded clones.

J,V,size,D,CDR3,DNA
TRBJ2-5,TRBV15,-,-,CATSRVEGVVTETQYF,TGTGCCACCAGCAGAGTAGAGGGTGTGGTAACGGAGACCCAGTACTTC
TRBJ1-1,TRBV28,-,TRBD1,CASSRQGAWTEAFF,TGTGCCAGCAGCCGACAGGGGGCGTGGACTGAAGCTTTCTTT
TRBJ1-5,TRBV24-1,-,-,CATSDPSGGNQPQHF,TGTGCCACCAGTGATCCAAGCGGGGGCAATCAGCCCCAGCATTTT
TRBJ2-3,TRBV7-3,-,TRBD1,CASSPGQGLTDTQYF,TGTGCCAGCAGCCCGGGACAGGGTTTGACAGATACGCAGTATTTT
TRBJ1-1,TRBV9,-,-,CASSVSGVDTEAFF,TGTGCCAGCAGCGTCAGCGGTGTAGACACTGAAGCTTTCTTT
TRBJ2-6,TRBV19,-,-,CASSPVGGSGANVLTF,TGTGCCAGTAGTCCCGTGGGGGGTTCTGGGGCCAACGTCCTGACTTTC
TRBJ2-7,TRBV4-3,-,-,CASSLSTSYEQYF,TGCGCCAGCAGCCTTTCTACTTCCTACGAGCAGTACTTC
TRBJ2-7,TRBV7-8,-,-,CASSLPGFFYEQYF,TGTGCCAGCAGCTTACCAGGGTTTTTCTACGAGCAGTACTTC
TRBJ2-7,TRBV11-1,-,TRBD1,CASSYAGDRSYEQYF,TGTGCCAGCAGCTATGCTGGGGACAGGTCCTACGAGCAGTACTTC
TRBJ2-1,TRBV7-3,-,TRBD2,CASSLFSGSYNEQFF,TGTGCCAGCAGCCTCTTCAGCGGGAGTTACAATGAGCAGTTCTTC
TRBJ1-5,TRBV4-2,-,TRBD1,CASSQGTGNNQPQHF,TGTGCCAGCAGCCAAGGGACAGGCAACAATCAGCCCCAGCATTTT
TRBJ1-5,TRBV12-3/TRBV12-4,-,-,CASNGDSNQPQHF,TGTGCCAGCAATGGAGACAGCAATCAGCCCCAGCATTTT
TRBJ1-4,TRBV28,-,-,CASSLSGQGSEKLFF,TGTGCCAGCAGTTTGAGCGGGCAGGGAAGTGAAAAACTGTTTTTT
TRBJ2-2,TRBV5-8,-,TRBD2,CAKRTSGNTGELFF,TGTGCCAAACGGACTAGCGGAAACACCGGGGAGCTGTTTTTT
TRBJ2-3,TRBV19,-,TRBD1,CASSLQGPPLTDTQYF,TGTGCCAGTAGTCTACAGGGGCCTCCTCTCACAGATACGCAGTATTTT
TRBJ2-3,TRBV7-9,-,-,CASTSNPGTDTQYF,TGTGCCAGCACATCGAATCCAGGCACAGATACGCAGTATTTT
TRBJ2-3,TRBV28,-,-,CASITTAAGLTDTQYF,TGTGCCAGCATTACCACGGCCGCAGGGCTCACAGATACGCAGTATTTT
TRBJ1-2,TRBV29-1,-,TRBD1,CSVDRDRRGYTF,TGCAGCGTGGACAGGGATAGGAGAGGCTACACCTTC
TRBJ2-5,TRBV5-1,-,TRBD1,CASSPDRAQTQYF,TGCGCCAGCAGTCCGGACAGGGCCCAGACCCAGTACTTC
TRBJ1-3,TRBV27,-,-,CASSSRRGGNTIYF,TGTGCCAGCAGTTCCCGGCGGGGGGGAAACACCATATATTTT
TRBJ2-6,TRBV3-1/TRBV3-2,-,-,CASSQKIGTGGLGGANVLTF,TGTGCCAGCAGCCAAAAGATAGGTACGGGGGGCTTAGGTGGGGCCAACGTCCTGACTTTC
TRBJ1-4,TRBV4-3,-,-,CASSQDSAGGSEKLFF,TGCGCCAGCAGCCAAGATTCCGCGGGAGGGAGTGAAAAACTGTTTTTT
TRBJ1-1,TRBV12-3/TRBV12-4,-,-,CASSPGLNTEAFF,TGTGCCAGCAGTCCAGGATTGAACACTGAAGCTTTCTTT
TRBJ2-7,TRBV29-1,-,TRBD1,CSVVGQSYEQYF,TGCAGCGTTGTGGGACAGTCCTACGAGCAGTACTTC
TRBJ1-1,TRBV4-1,-,TRBD1,CASSQTGWNTEAFF,TGCGCCAGCAGCCAGACAGGGTGGAACACTGAAGCTTTCTTT
TRBJ2-5,TRBV5-4,-,TRBD2,CASSSAGSRETQYF,TGTGCCAGCAGTTCAGCGGGATCGCGGGAGACCCAGTACTTC
TRBJ2-5,TRBV27,-,TRBD2,CASSITTSGSPKETQYF,TGTGCCAGCAGTATAACGACTAGCGGGAGCCCAAAAGAGACCCAGTACTTC
TRBJ1-5,TRBV28,-,TRBD1,CAIRRQGNQPQHF,TGTGCCATCCGACGACAGGGGAACCAGCCCCAGCATTTT
TRBJ2-7,TRBV28,-,TRBD1,CASRAQGALHEQYF,TGTGCCAGCAGGGCGCAGGGGGCCCTACACGAGCAGTACTTC
TRBJ2-7,TRBV6-5,-,TRBD2,CASSSGRLYEQYF,TGTGCCAGCAGTAGCGGGAGACTCTACGAGCAGTACTTC
TRBJ2-2,TRBV28,-,TRBD2,CASSLLAANTGELFF,TGTGCCAGCAGTTTGCTAGCGGCGAACACCGGGGAGCTGTTTTTT
TRBJ1-5,TRBV25-1,-,-,CASSESYGGNQPQHF,TGTGCCAGCAGTGAATCTTACGGGGGCAATCAGCCCCAGCATTTT
TRBJ1-4,TRBV29-1,-,-,CSVEQQGEEKLFF,TGCAGCGTTGAACAACAGGGTGAGGAAAAACTGTTTTTT
TRBJ2-1,TRBV3-1/TRBV3-2,-,TRBD1,CASSPAGTGANEQFF,TGTGCCAGCAGCCCGGCCGGGACAGGGGCCAATGAGCAGTTCTTC
TRBJ2-1,TRBV25-1,-,TRBD1,CASSVPGTGTHEQFF,TGTGCCAGCAGTGTGCCCGGGACAGGGACCCATGAGCAGTTCTTC
TRBJ1-2,TRBV18,-,-,CASSQRESYGYTF,TGTGCCAGCTCCCAGAGGGAGAGCTATGGCTACACCTTC
TRBJ1-5,TRBV27,-,TRBD1,CASGTGDQPQHF,TGTGCCAGCGGGACAGGAGATCAGCCCCAGCATTTT
TRBJ1-4,TRBV7-9,-,-,CASSLGSGRGNEKLFF,TGTGCCAGCAGCCTAGGTTCGGGCAGGGGAAATGAAAAACTGTTTTTT
TRBJ2-7,TRBV14,-,TRBD1,CASSPQGVGEQYF,TGTGCCAGCAGCCCGCAGGGGGTGGGCGAGCAGTACTTC
TRBJ1-5,TRBV10-3,-,-,CAISDPNQPQHF,TGTGCCATCAGTGATCCAAATCAGCCCCAGCATTTT
TRBJ2-5,TRBV11-3,-,-,CASSPGYESQETQYF,TGTGCCAGCAGCCCAGGTTACGAGAGCCAAGAGACCCAGTACTTC
TRBJ1-2,TRBV12-3/TRBV12-4,few,-,CASSRRTYGYTF,TGTGCCAGCAGCCGACGGACTTATGGCTACACCTTC
TRBJ2-1,TRBV4-1,once,TRBD2,CASSQDSPAGGLYNEQFF,TGCGCCAGCAGCCAAGATTCCCCAGCGGGAGGGCTTTACAATGAGCAGTTCTTC
TRBJ1-1,TRBV27,-,TRBD1,CASSSGQGRVTEAFF,TGTGCCAGCAGTTCCGGACAGGGTCGCGTCACTGAAGCTTTCTTT
TRBJ2-7,TRBV10-3,-,-,CAISESVLGAGVYEQYF,TGTGCCATCAGTGAGTCGGTACTCGGCGCAGGGGTCTACGAGCAGTACTTC
TRBJ2-7,TRBV21-1,once,-,CASSKGRHRLSYEQYF,TGTGCCAGCAGCAAGGGTAGGCACAGGCTATCCTACGAGCAGTACTTC
TRBJ2-2,TRBV15,-,TRBD1,CATSREQGVRTGELFF,TGTGCCACCAGCAGAGAACAGGGGGTTCGCACCGGGGAGCTGTTTTTT
TRBJ2-1,TRBV9,-,TRBD2,CASSVGVWSGSRDEQFF,TGTGCCAGCAGCGTAGGGGTATGGAGCGGGAGTAGGGATGAGCAGTTCTTC
TRBJ2-3,TRBV11-3,-,TRBD2,CASSPGTSGRDDTQYF,TGTGCCAGCAGCCCCGGGACTAGCGGGAGGGACGATACGCAGTATTTT
TRBJ1-4,TRBV19,-,TRBD1,CASSIASSGQGLLMKKLFF,TGTGCCAGTAGTATAGCGAGTTCCGGACAGGGCCTTCTAATGAAGAAACTGTTTTTT
TRBJ1-5,TRBV5-4,-,TRBD1,CASSAGQGDQPQHF,TGTGCCAGCAGCGCCGGACAGGGGGATCAGCCCCAGCATTTT
TRBJ2-6,TRBV5-1,once,-,CASSLTGSGANVLTF,TGCGCCAGCAGCTTGACAGGGTCTGGGGCCAACGTCCTGACTTTC
TRBJ2-7,TRBV24-1,-,-,CATPGQSYEQYF,TGTGCCACCCCCGGACAGAGCTACGAGCAGTACTTC
TRBJ2-1,TRBV6-4,-,-,CASSVFYGSYNEQFF,TGTGCCAGCAGTGTTTTTTACGGCTCCTACAATGAGCAGTTCTTC
TRBJ2-1,TRBV6-2/TRBV6-3,once,-,CASSLSGDNEQFF,TGTGCCAGCAGTTTGTCAGGGGACAATGAGCAGTTCTTC